Sequencing of this TCR beta chain was carried out in a study of blood T cell repertoires in COVID-19. Turning to the study itself: Samples taken during acute and convalescent COVID-19 were collected in the United States, Italy and Spain. Sources were T cells, B-cell-depleted T cells, or PBMCs; the material itself was cDNA or gDNA.

The length of the CDR3 is 14 residues. Looked up from germline, CDR1 is LNHDA and CDR2 is SQIVND (reference sequence). V lost 10 bases, J lost 1 base, and 7 bases stayed unmatched. In the authors' methods: Estimated nucleated cell counts came from reference gene primer amplification. Clones were read by immunoSEQ multiplex PCR, and TCRdb kept only the in-frame ones, dropping some. That table supplies the V and J calls and clone size; D and trimming were determined from the DNA. The table lists about 330,000 clones, roughly 86% of them singletons. The study recruited people aged roughly 18 to 89 years across under 25 US areas.

The rearrangement joins TRBV19 to TRBJ2-3; 8 nucleotides agree with TRBD2. The TCR was taken from a woman aged 25-40 years who had recovered from COVID-19. The sample was PBMCs or T cells enriched from blood (not recorded which). The CDR3 coding sequence is TGTGCCACCTCGGGACTAGATCGCACAGATACGCAGTATTTT. Encoded protein: CATSGLDRTDTQYF.